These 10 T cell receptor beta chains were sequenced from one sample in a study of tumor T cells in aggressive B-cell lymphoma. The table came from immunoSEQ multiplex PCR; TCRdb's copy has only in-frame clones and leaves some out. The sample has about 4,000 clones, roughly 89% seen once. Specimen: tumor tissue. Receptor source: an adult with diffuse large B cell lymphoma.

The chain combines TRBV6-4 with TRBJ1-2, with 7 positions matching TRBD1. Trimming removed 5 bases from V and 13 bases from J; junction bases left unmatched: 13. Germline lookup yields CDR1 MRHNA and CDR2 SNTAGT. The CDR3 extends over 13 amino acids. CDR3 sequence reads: CASSPGTSDRATF. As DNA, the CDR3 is TGTGCCAGCAGTCCCGGGACATCCGACAGGGCCACCTTC.

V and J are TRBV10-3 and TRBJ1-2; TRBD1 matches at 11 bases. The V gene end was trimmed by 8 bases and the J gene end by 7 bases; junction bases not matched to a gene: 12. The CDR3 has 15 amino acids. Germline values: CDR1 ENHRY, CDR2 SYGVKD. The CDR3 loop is CAIPRWTGGDGGYTF. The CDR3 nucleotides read TGTGCCATCCCACGATGGACAGGGGGCGATGGTGGCTACACCTTC.

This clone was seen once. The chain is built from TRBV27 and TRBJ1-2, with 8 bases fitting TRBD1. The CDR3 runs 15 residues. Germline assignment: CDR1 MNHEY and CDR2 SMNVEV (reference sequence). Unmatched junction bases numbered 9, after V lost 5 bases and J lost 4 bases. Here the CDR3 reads CASSRGQGWVYGYTF. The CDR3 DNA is TGTGCCAGCAGTAGAGGACAGGGTTGGGTCTATGGCTACACCTTC.

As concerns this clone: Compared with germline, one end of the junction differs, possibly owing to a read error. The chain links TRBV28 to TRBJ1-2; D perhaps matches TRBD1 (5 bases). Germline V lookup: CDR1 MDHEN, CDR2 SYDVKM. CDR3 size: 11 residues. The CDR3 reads CVSNQGRGYTF. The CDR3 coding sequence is TGTGTCAGCAATCAGGGCCGGGGCTACACCTTC.

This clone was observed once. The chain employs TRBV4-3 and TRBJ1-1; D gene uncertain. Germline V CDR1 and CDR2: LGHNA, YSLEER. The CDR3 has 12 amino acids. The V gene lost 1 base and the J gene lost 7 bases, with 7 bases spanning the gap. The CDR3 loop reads CASSQAPGEAFF. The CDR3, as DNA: TGCGCCAGCAGCCAAGCCCCGGGTGAAGCTTTCTTT.

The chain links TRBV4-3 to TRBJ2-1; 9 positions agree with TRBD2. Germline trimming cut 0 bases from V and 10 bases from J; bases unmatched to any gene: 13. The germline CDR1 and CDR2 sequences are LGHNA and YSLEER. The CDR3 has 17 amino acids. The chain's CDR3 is CASSQDEWGGGAEEQFF. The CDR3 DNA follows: TGCGCCAGCAGCCAAGATGAGTGGGGCGGGGGGGCTGAGGAGCAGTTCTTC.

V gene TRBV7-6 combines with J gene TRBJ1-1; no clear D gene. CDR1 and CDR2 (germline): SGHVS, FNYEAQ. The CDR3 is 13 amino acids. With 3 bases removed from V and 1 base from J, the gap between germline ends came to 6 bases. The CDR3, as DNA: TGTGCCAGCAGCTTGAGTGCGAACACTGAAGCTTTCTTT. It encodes CASSLSANTEAFF.

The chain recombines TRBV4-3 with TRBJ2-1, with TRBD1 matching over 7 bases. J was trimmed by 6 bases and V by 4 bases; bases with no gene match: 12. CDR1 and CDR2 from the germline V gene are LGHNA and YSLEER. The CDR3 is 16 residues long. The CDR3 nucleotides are TGCGCCAGCAGCCCCTTATCCGGGACAGCCTTCAATGAGCAGTTCTTC. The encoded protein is CASSPLSGTAFNEQFF.

DNA for the CDR3: TGTGCCATCAGCGACCCGGGACAGCTCAACACTGAAGCTTTCTTT. It encodes CAISDPGQLNTEAFF. The J gene is TRBJ1-1, the V gene TRBV10-3; 7 nucleotides agree with TRBD1. V gave up 6 bases and J gave up 2 bases; unmatched junction bases: 9. CDR1 is ENHRY and CDR2 is SYGVKD in the germline V gene. The CDR3 runs 15 residues.

CDR3 protein: CASSLTRDGYTF. CDR3 bases: TGTGCCAGCAGCTTAACGAGGGATGGCTACACCTTC. The V and J genes are TRBV7-2 and TRBJ1-2; no clear D gene. This CDR3 has 12 amino acids. Trimming removed 2 bases from V and 6 bases from J, with 7 bases in between. Germline V gene sequence: CDR1 SGHTA, CDR2 FQGNSA.